The entry that follows covers one T cell receptor beta chain sequence. Which antigen it targets is not known. Base qualities are missing; no much larger clone stands one base away. The data were obtained in a study of CD8 T cells in ankylosing spondylitis (dated by TCRdb to about 2017). The study in broad terms: T cell receptor beta repertoires were profiled in healthy donors and ankylosing spondylitis patients so that disease-linked TCR variants could be found. In total, the full study cohort was made up of 85 to 140 healthy donors and about two dozen ankylosing spondylitis patients. Peripheral blood was sampled, and synovial fluid was additionally collected from ankylosing spondylitis patients.

For CDR1 and CDR2, the germline V gene (reference sequence) lists SEHNR and FQNEAQ. Including the terminal cysteine and phenylalanine, the CDR3 comprises 13 residues. Only the CDR3 part of the read is kept: 39 bases, read in frame from the first base. V loses 9 bases of germline sequence and J loses 8 bases, and the interval between the two ends is 19 bases. The sequencer was an Illumina HiSeq 2500. TCR beta libraries were prepared by quantitative 5'-RACE with molecular barcodes. The source study handled its data this way. To identify disease-linked TCR variants, a new computational method was used, one built on a probabilistic model of VDJ rearrangement. Through fastp at Q25 and MiXCR, TCRdb rebuilt clones from the public reads, retaining in-frame beta chains. Rows merge per CDR3 protein into single entries with the most common DNA and genes. None of the V and J calls come from the authors' own analysis; TCRdb made them. This sample lists fewer than 550,000 distinct CDR3 sequences; roughly 5.3% were detected once. The ten largest clones take up around 3.5% of the sample.

General study outcomes and caveats: Some of the motif variants had been reported before in the synovial fluid and blood of reactive arthritis patients, a finding that suggests common disease-initiation mechanisms. The disease-linked clones had a CD8+ phenotype and were found at relatively low frequencies in peripheral blood. Blood from ankylosing spondylitis patients appeared to be characterized by a TCR beta motif composed of several highly homologous amino acid variants. Significant enrichment of the disease-linked clones was reported in matched synovial fluid samples from ankylosing spondylitis patients.

The chain couples TRBV7-9 to TRBJ1-2, with TRBD1 tentatively as D gene (5 bases match). Sequences were obtained from blood, either unsorted or a sorted T cell fraction (not recorded which). This TCR was recovered from a male donor with ankylosing spondylitis. The DNA is as follows: TGTGCCAGGAGCCGCGGGGGTGGAGAAGGCTACACCTTC. This codes for CARSRGGGEGYTF.